This T cell receptor (beta chain) appears in the sequencing data of a study of CD8 T cells in ankylosing spondylitis. Notes on the study in general: A TCR beta motif of eight highly homologous variants appeared characteristic of ankylosing spondylitis blood. Certain motif variants had earlier been reported in reactive arthritis synovial fluid and blood. Researchers reportedly found disease-linked clones significantly enriched in matched ankylosing spondylitis synovial fluid.

The TCR beta libraries were generated through quantitative 5'-RACE incorporating molecular barcodes. TCRdb independently ran MiXCR on the 5' RACE reads; one entry per CDR3 protein. The sample gives 220,000 or so distinct CDR3 sequences, roughly a tenth of which show up once; under 25% is in the top ten. This clonotype appeared a few times. Its antigen is as yet unknown. The trim removed 4 bases at V and 5 bases at J, leaving 12 bases unmatched. Germline V gene lookup returns CDR1 SNHLY and CDR2 FYNNEI. The CDR3 runs 17 residues. The sequenced material came from blood, either unsorted or a sorted T cell fraction (not recorded which). The TCR originated in a male donor with ankylosing spondylitis or in good health (not recorded which). The J gene is TRBJ2-3, the V gene TRBV2; 10 bases are a match to TRBD2. CDR3: CASSAGQRGGRGDTQYF. The CDR3 DNA is TGTGCCAGCAGTGCTGGGCAGCGGGGGGGCCGTGGAGATACGCAGTATTTT.